This TCR beta chain is from a study of T cell repertoires in cytomegalovirus infection. Overall study findings and caveats: It was HLA-C-restricted CMV-specific TCR beta clonotypes that dominated the response ex vivo.

TCRdb itself ran the reads through MiXCR, one entry per CDR3 protein. The data show just over 300,000 distinct CDR3 sequences, around a sixth seen once. The CDR3 loop spans 15 amino acids. Germline-derived CDR1 and CDR2 are DFQATT and SNEGSKA (reference sequence). V was shortened by 3 bases and J by 3 bases, with 16 bases between the two germline ends. In regard to this clonotype: What it binds is unknown.

Material: PBMCs. J is TRBJ2-3 and V is TRBV20-1; maybe TRBD2 (5 bases). This TCR was recovered from a human donor in good health (CMV status not recorded). Some clones in this sample may be carry-over from other donors' samples. The CDR3 DNA is TGCAGTGCTAGTGGAGGCAGTCTGGAGACAGATACGCAGTATTTT. Its protein is CSASGGSLETDTQYF.